This passage covers 2 T cell receptor beta chains from one sample sequenced in a study of cytomegalovirus exposure and HLA in healthy donors (TCRdb year 2017). The library was generated by the immunoSEQ multiplex PCR assay. For the multiplex PCR, a mixture combining 60 forward primers for TCR Vbeta segments and 13 reverse primers for TCR Jbeta segments was used. The table was pulled from immuneACCESS by TCRdb, which kept in-frame rearrangements only. Such tables lose some clones; where checked, under half of the loss comes from unresolved V genes, and the rest has no known cause. The sample table contains some 200,000 clones; only one count was recorded for around 80% of them. Of the sample, about 16% is held by the ten largest clones. Sequenced material: PBMCs. The receptors shown here come from a man aged 40-55 years in good health and CMV-seronegative.

The V and J genes are TRBV19 and TRBJ2-1, with TRBD2 identical over 12 bases. V shed 7 bases and J 12 bases; nucleotides not matched to a gene: 22. The CDR3 extends over 18 amino acids. Germline V gives CDR1 LNHDA, CDR2 SQIVND (reference sequence). As DNA, the CDR3 is TGTGCCAGTACCCCTAAGGAGCTAGCGGGGGGGCACAGGTCTGGGCAGTTCTTC. Translated: CASTPKELAGGHRSGQFF.

The chain uses TRBV29-1 and TRBJ2-5; D unclear. Between the trimmed V and J ends, which lost 3 bases and 3 bases, there was a span of 17 bases. The CDR3 is 15 amino acids. Germline values: CDR1 SQVTM, CDR2 ANQGSEA. The chain's CDR3 is CSVDRQAIPEETQYF. The CDR3 bases are TGCAGCGTTGACCGTCAGGCAATACCGGAAGAGACCCAGTACTTC.